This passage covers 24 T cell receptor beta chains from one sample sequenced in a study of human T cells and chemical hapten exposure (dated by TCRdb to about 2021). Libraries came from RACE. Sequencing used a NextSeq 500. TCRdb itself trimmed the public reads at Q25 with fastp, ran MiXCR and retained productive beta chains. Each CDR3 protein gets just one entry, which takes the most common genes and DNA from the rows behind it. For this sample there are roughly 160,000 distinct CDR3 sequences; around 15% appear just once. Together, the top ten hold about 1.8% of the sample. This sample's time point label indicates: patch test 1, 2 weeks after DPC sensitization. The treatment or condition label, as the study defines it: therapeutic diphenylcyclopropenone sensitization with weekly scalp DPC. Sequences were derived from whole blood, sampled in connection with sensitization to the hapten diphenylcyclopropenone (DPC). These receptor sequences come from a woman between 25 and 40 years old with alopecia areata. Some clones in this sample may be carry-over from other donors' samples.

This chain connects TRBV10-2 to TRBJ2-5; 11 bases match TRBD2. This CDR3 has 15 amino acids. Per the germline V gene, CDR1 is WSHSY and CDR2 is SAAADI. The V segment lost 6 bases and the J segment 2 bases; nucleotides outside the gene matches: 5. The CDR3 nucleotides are TGCGCCAGCAGAGGGACTAGCGGAGGGCAAGAGACCCAGTACTTC. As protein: CASRGTSGGQETQYF.

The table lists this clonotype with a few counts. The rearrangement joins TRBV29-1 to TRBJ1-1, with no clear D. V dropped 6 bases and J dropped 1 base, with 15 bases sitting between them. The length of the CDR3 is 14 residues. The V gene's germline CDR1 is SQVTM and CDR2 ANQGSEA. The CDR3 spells CSVENGLRNTEAFF. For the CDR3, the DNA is TGCAGCGTCGAGAATGGTCTGCGGAACACTGAAGCTTTCTTT.

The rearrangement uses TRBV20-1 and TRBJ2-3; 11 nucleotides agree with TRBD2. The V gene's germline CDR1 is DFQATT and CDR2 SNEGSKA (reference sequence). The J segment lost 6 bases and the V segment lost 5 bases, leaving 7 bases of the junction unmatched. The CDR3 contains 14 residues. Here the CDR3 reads CSAYSGRAFDTQYF. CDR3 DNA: TGCAGTGCTTATAGCGGGAGGGCCTTCGATACGCAGTATTTT.

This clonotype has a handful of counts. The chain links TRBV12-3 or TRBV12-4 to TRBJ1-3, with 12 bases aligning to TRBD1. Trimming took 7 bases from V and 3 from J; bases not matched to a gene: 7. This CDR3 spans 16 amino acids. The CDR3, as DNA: TGTGCCAGCAACACCGGGACAGGGGGCATTGGAAACACCATATATTTT. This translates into CASNTGTGGIGNTIYF.

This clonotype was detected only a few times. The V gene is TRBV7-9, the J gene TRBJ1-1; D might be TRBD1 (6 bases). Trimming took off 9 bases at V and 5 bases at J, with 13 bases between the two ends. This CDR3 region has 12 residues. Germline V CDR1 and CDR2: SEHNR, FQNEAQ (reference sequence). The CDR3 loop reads CASRSQGTEAFF. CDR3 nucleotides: TGTGCCAGTAGGTCCCAGGGGACTGAAGCTTTCTTT. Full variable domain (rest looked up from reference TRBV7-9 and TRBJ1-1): DTGVSQNPRHKITKRGQNVTFRCDPISEHNRLYWYRQTLGQGPEFLTYFQNEAQLEKSRLLSDRFSAERPKGSFSTLEIQRTEQGDSAMYLCASRSQGTEAFFGQGTRLTVV.

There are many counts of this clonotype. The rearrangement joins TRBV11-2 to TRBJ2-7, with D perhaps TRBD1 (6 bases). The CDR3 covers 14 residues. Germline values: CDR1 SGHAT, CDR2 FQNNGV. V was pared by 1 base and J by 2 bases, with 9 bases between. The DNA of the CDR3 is TGTGCCAGCAGCTTAGTAGGGGGACCCTACGAGCAGTACTTC. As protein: CASSLVGGPYEQYF.

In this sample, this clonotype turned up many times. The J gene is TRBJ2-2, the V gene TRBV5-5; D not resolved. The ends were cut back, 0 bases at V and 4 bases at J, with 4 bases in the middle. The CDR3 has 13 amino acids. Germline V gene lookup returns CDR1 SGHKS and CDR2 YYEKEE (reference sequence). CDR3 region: CASSLGGTGELFF. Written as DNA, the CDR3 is TGTGCCAGCAGCTTGGGCGGCACCGGGGAGCTGTTTTTT. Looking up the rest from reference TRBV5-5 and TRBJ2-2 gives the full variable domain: DAGVTQSPTHLIKTRGQQVTLRCSPISGHKSVSWYQQVLGQGPQFIFQYYEKEERGRGNFPDRFSARQFPNYSSELNVNALLLGDSALYLCASSLGGTGELFFGEGSRLTVL.

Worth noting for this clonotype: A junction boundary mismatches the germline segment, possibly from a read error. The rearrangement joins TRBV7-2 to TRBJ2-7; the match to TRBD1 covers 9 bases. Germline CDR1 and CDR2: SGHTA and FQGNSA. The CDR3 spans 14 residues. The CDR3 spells CASRLGQGLYEQYF. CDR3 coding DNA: TGTGCCAGCAGGTTAGGACAGGGGTTGTACGAGCAGTACTTC.

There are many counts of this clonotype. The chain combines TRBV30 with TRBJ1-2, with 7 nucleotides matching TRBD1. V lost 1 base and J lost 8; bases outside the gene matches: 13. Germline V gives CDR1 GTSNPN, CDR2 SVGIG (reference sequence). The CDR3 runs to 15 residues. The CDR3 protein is CAWSAPDRASSGYTF. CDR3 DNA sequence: TGTGCCTGGAGTGCCCCCGACAGGGCGAGTTCGGGCTACACCTTC.

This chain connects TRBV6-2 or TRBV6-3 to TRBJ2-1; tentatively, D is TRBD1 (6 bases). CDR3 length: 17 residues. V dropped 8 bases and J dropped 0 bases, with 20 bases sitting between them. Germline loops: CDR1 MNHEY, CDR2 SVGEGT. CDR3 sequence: CASSDRQTDYSYNEQFF. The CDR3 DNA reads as TGTGCCAGCTCGGACAGACAGACCGATTACTCCTACAATGAGCAGTTCTTC.

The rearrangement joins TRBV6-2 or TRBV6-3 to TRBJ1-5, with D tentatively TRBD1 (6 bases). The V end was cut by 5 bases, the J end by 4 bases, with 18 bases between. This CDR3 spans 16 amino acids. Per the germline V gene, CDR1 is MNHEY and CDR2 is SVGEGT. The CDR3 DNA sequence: TGTGCCAGCAGTAGCATGGACAGTTTTGTTAATCAGCCCCAGCATTTT. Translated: CASSSMDSFVNQPQHF.

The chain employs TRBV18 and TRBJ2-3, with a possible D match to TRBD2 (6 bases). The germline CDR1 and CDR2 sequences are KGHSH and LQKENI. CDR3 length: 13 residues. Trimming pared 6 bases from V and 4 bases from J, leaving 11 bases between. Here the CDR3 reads CASSPTGADTQYF. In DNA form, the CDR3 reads TGTGCCAGCTCCCCTACGGGGGCAGATACGCAGTATTTT. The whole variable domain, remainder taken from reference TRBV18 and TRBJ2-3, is NAGVMQNPRHLVRRRGQEARLRCSPMKGHSHVYWYRQLPEEGLKFMVYLQKENIIDESGMPKERFSAEFPKEGPSILRIQQVVRGDSAAYFCASSPTGADTQYFGPGTRLTVL.

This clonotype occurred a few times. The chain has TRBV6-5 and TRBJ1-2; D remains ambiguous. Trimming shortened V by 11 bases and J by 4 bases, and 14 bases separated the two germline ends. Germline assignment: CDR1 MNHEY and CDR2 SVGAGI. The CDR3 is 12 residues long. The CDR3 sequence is CAGYGPLYGYTF. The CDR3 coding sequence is TGTGCCGGTTACGGTCCCCTCTATGGCTACACCTTC.

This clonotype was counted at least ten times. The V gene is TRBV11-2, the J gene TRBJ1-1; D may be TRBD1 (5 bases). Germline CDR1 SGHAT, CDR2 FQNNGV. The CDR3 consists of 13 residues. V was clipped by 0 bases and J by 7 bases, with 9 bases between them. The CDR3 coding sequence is TGTGCCAGCAGCTTAGAGATGGGGCTTGAAGCTTTCTTT. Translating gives CASSLEMGLEAFF.

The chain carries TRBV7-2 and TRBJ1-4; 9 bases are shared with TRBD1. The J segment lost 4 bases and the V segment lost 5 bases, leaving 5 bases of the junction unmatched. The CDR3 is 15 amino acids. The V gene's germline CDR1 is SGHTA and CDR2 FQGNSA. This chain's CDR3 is CASSIGQGRNEKLFF. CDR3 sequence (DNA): TGTGCCAGCAGCATTGGACAGGGGCGTAATGAAAAACTGTTTTTT.

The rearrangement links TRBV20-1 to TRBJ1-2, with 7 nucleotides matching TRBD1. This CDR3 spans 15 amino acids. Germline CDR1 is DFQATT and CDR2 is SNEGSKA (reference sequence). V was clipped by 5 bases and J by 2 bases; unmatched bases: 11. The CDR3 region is CSAQAPGQKNYGYTF. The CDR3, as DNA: TGCAGTGCTCAGGCCCCGGGACAGAAAAACTATGGCTACACCTTC.

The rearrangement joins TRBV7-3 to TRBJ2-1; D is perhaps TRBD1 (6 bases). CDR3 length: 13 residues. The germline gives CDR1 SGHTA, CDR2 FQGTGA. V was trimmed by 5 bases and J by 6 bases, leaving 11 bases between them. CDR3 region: CASSPNRVNEQFF. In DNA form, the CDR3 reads TGTGCCAGCAGCCCCAACAGGGTCAATGAGCAGTTCTTC.

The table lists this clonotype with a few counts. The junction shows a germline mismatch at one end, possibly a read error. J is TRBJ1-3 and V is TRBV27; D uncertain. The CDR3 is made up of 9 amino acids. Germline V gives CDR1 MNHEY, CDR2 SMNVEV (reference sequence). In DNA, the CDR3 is TGTGCTAGCAAGTGGACCATATATTTT. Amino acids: CASKWTIYF.

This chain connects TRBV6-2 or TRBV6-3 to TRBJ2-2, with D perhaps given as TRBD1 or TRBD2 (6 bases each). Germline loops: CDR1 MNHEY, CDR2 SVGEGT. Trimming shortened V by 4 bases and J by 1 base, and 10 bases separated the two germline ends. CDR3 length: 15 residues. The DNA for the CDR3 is TGTGCCAGCAGTTGGGGGGCACGGAACACCGGGGAGCTGTTTTTT. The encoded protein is CASSWGARNTGELFF.

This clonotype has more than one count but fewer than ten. The CDR3, as DNA: TGTGCCAGCAGCTCCGATTCAAGGAGCTCCTACGAGCAGTACTTC. This sequence encodes CASSSDSRSSYEQYF. The V call is TRBV7-2, the J call TRBJ2-7; D ambiguous. Per the germline V gene, CDR1 is SGHTA and CDR2 is FQGNSA. This CDR3 spans 15 amino acids. Trimming removed 4 bases at V and 0 bases at J, with 13 bases between.

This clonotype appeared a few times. The CDR3: CASSIDRTQYF. CDR3 coding DNA: TGTGCCAGCAGCATCGACCGAACCCAGTACTTC. The chain links TRBV11-2 to TRBJ2-5; D remains ambiguous. The V end was cut by 5 bases, the J end by 8 bases, with 9 bases between. The CDR3 totals 11 residues. CDR1 SGHAT and CDR2 FQNNGV come from the germline V gene.

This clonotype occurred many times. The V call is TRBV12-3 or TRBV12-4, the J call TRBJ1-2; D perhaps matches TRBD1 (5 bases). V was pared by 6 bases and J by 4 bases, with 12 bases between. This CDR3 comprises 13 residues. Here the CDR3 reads CASSPQAAYGYTF. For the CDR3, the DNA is TGTGCCAGCAGCCCACAGGCGGCCTATGGCTACACCTTC.

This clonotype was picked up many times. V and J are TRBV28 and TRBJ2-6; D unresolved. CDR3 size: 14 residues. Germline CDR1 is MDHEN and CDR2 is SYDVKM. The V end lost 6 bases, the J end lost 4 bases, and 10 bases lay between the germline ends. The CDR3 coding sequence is TGTGCCAGCAGCTTTCGTCTCGGGGCCAACGTCCTGACTTTC. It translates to CASSFRLGANVLTF. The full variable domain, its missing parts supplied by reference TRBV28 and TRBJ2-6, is DVKVTQSSRYLVKRTGEKVFLECVQDMDHENMFWYRQDPGLGLRLIYFSYDVKMKEKGDIPEGYSVSREKKERFSLILESASTNQTSMYLCASSFRLGANVLTFGAGSRLTVL.

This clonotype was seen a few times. CDR3 in DNA: TGTGCCAGCAGTTACGCCCCAGGCGGTGAGCAGTTCTTC. Protein sequence: CASSYAPGGEQFF. J is TRBJ2-1 and V is TRBV6-2 or TRBV6-3; D ambiguous. Trimming removed 2 bases at V and 9 bases at J, with 11 bases between. Germline assignment: CDR1 MNHEY and CDR2 SVGEGT. The CDR3 contains 13 residues.